This T cell receptor beta chain was found in a study of T-cell reconstitution after alpha-beta-depleted transplantation in children. Study conclusions and caveats: From newly produced T cells came most of the T-cell counts and diversity one year after transplant. Some patients' high day-60 TCRbeta diversity was attributed to recipient cells surviving conditioning. At around two months after transplant, the alpha-beta T cells were reportedly derived from several hundred expanded clones that came from non-depleted graft cells.

CDR1 and CDR2 (germline): SEHNR, FQNEAQ (reference sequence). CDR3 length: 13 residues. V was clipped by 6 bases and J by 4 bases, with 13 bases between them. Unique molecular identifiers featured in how the TCRbeta library was prepared. TCRdb recomputed calls from the PCR reads with MiXCR, one row per CDR3 protein. The data show 700,000 or so distinct CDR3 sequences, less than 15% seen once. Concerning this clonotype itself: As yet, its antigen is unknown.

Source: PBMCs, taken before TCRalphabeta/CD19-depleted stem cell transplant. The J gene is TRBJ2-7, the V gene TRBV7-9; D tentatively reads TRBD1 or TRBD2 (5 bases each). This clonotype originated in a girl aged 2 to 9 with congenital amegakaryocytic thrombocytopenia, due to receive a stem cell transplant. The CDR3 DNA reads as TGTGCCAGCAGTGGGGGTCCCCTATACGAGCAGTACTTC. Protein product: CASSGGPLYEQYF. Full variable domain (missing parts from reference TRBV7-9 and TRBJ2-7): DTGVSQNPRHKITKRGQNVTFRCDPISEHNRLYWYRQTLGQGPEFLTYFQNEAQLEKSRLLSDRFSAERPKGSFSTLEIQRTEQGDSAMYLCASSGGPLYEQYFGPGTRLTVT.